This T cell receptor (beta chain) is drawn from a study of T cell changes during pregnancy in multiple sclerosis. The germline CDR1 and CDR2 sequences are SGDLS and YYNGEE. The CDR3 is 12 amino acids. Trimming cost V 3 bases and J 2 bases, with 3 bases left between them. This clone was recorded once. Assay used: immunoSEQ multiplex PCR; TCRdb lists only in-frame clones, some missing. Among tens of thousands of clones, approximately 86% were seen once, and the ten largest hold roughly 7.9%. The sample in question was CD8+ T cells from peripheral blood mononuclear cells, obtained before pregnancy. The V gene is TRBV9, the J gene TRBJ2-1; D remains unclear. The sequence was collected from a female donor with multiple sclerosis, enrolled in a pregnancy study. The CDR3 bases are TGTGCCAGCAGCGCAGCCTACAATGAGCAGTTCTTC. It specifies CASSAAYNEQFF.